This entry describes one TCR beta chain. The antigen is unknown. The assay was immunoSEQ multiplex PCR, and TCRdb's table has in-frame clones only and misses some. The sample contains 150,000 or so clones, 80% to 85% of which appear only once. This sample stems from a study of T cell responses to AZD1222 COVID-19 vaccine. Study observations and caveats: Rises in breadth and depth of Spike-specific TCRs came after two AZD1222 doses. The peak T cell response came first, and repertoires were sampled only after it. The sample set comprised mostly white British donors with more females, and clonal diversity was possibly underestimated. Dominant CD4 TCR responses targeted spike regions 160-218 and 743-854.

The CDR3 contains 18 residues. V dropped 4 bases and J dropped 6; count of bases not matched to a gene: 19. Germline CDR1 and CDR2: SGHTS and YDEGEE. The chain links TRBV5-8 to TRBJ1-2; TRBD1 aligns across 9 bases. This sequence originates from an adult in good health. The material sequenced was peripheral blood, taken on day 0 of MenACWY control vaccination. CDR3 DNA sequence: TGTGCCAGCAGCCGCGCAGCCGGGACAGGGTATGATTTGAATGGCTACACCTTC. Translating it yields CASSRAAGTGYDLNGYTF. The full variable domain, rest sourced from reference TRBV5-8 and TRBJ1-2, is EAGVTQSPTHLIKTRGQQATLRCSPISGHTSVYWYQQALGLGLQFLLWYDEGEERNRGNFPPRFSGRQFPNYSSELNVNALELEDSALYLCASSRAAGTGYDLNGYTFGSGTRLTVV.